This T cell receptor beta chain comes out of a study of blood T cell repertoires in COVID-19. Looking at the study overall: Acute and convalescent COVID-19 samples came from the United States, Italy and Spain. Sources were T cells, B-cell-depleted T cells, or PBMCs; the material itself was cDNA or gDNA.

In the authors' workflow: The assay estimated nucleated cells by amplifying reference gene primers. The protocol was immunoSEQ multiplex PCR, while the TCRdb copy is restricted to in-frame clones and leaves out a portion. The V and J calls and clone size are taken from that table; D and trimming were inferred from the DNA. The table lists 150,000 to 200,000 clones, around 80% of them singletons. Germline V gives CDR1 SGHRS, CDR2 YFSETQ. V was trimmed by 9 bases and J by 3 bases, leaving 18 bases between them. The CDR3 sequence is 14 residues long. This sequence was found in a woman of 80 years or more with active or convalescent COVID-19. The chain is built from TRBV5-1 and TRBJ2-5; TRBD1 is a possible D gene (7 bases). Sequencing was performed on peripheral blood. This CDR3 reads CATNGGGAEETQYF. The CDR3 DNA reads as TGCGCCACCAACGGAGGGGGCGCAGAAGAGACCCAGTACTTC.